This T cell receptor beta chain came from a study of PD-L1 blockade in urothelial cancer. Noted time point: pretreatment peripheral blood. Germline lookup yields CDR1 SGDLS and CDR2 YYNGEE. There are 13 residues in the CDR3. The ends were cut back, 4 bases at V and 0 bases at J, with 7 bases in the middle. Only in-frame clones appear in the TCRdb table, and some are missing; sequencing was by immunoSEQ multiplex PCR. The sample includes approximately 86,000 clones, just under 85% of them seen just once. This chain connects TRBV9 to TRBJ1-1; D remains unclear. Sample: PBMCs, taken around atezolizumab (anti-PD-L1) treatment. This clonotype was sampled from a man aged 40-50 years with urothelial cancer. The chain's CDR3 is CASSRGVNTEAFF. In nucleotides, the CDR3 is TGTGCCAGCAGCCGGGGAGTGAACACTGAAGCTTTCTTT.